Presented here are 19 T cell receptor beta chains from one specimen sequenced in a study of shared clonotypes between healthy human individuals (dated by TCRdb to the early 2020s). The library was obtained by the immunoSEQ multiplex PCR assay. TCRdb obtained this table from immuneACCESS and retained in-frame rearrangements with V and J assigned. These tables miss some clones; where compared with another copy, unresolved V genes account for less than half of the shortfall, and the remainder is unexplained. The sample contains 400,000 to 600,000 clones, about four fifths of them found a single time. Roughly 13% of the sample goes to the ten largest clones. The sample taken for sequencing was PBMCs. All receptors derive from a woman aged 40 to 50 in good health. Some clones in this sample may be carry-over from other donors' samples.

The V call is TRBV27, the J call TRBJ1-5; D not certain. CDR1 is MNHEY, CDR2 SMNVEV, per germline (reference sequence). V was shortened by 6 bases and J by 5 bases, with 17 bases between the two germline ends. This CDR3 is 15 amino acids long. DNA for the CDR3: TGTGCCAGCAGCAGGCAAGGGTTCGGCGATCAGCCCCAGCATTTT. Protein: CASSRQGFGDQPQHF.

The chain couples TRBV10-3 to TRBJ1-2; D is unresolved. The germline CDR1 and CDR2 sequences are ENHRY and SYGVKD. The CDR3 consists of 11 residues. The V end lost 3 bases, the J end lost 8 bases, and 7 bases lay between the germline ends. For the CDR3, the DNA is TGTGCCATCAGTGACCCAAGGGGCTACACCTTC. It translates to CAISDPRGYTF.

The chain couples TRBV14 to TRBJ2-7, with D possibly being TRBD1 (5 bases). V lost 1 base and J lost 3, with 10 bases in between. Germline CDR1 is SGHDN and CDR2 is FVKESK. The length of the CDR3 is 14 residues. CDR3 nucleotides: TGTGCCAGCAGCCAAGGGGCAGGGATCTACGAGCAGTACTTC. It translates to CASSQGAGIYEQYF. Looking up the rest from reference TRBV14 and TRBJ2-7 gives the full variable domain: EAGVTQFPSHSVIEKGQTVTLRCDPISGHDNLYWYRRVMGKEIKFLLHFVKESKQDESGMPNNRFLAERTGGTYSTLKVQPAELEDSGVYFCASSQGAGIYEQYFGPGTRLTVT.

V gene TRBV5-6 combines with J gene TRBJ2-1; 8 bases agree with TRBD1. The CDR3 is made up of 15 amino acids. Per germline, CDR1 SGHDT and CDR2 YYEEEE. After removal of 2 bases from V and 6 bases from J, the junction contained 7 bases not matched to a gene. The CDR3, as DNA: TGTGCCAGCAGCTTTCTGGACAGGGACTCCAATGAGCAGTTCTTC. It codes for CASSFLDRDSNEQFF.

The rearrangement joins TRBV7-2 to TRBJ2-3; the match to TRBD2 covers 10 bases. The ends lost 6 bases at V and 4 bases at J; junction bases unmatched: 7. CDR1 is SGHTA, CDR2 FQGNSA, per germline. The CDR3 spans 15 residues. The CDR3 DNA reads TGTGCCAGCAGATCCGGACTAGCGGACGCAGATACGCAGTATTTT. It specifies CASRSGLADADTQYF.

Comments on this clone: At one end the junction does not follow the germline gene, possibly because of a read error. The rearrangement joins TRBV7-9 to TRBJ1-3; D is perhaps TRBD1 (5 bases). CDR1 is SEHNR, CDR2 FQNEAQ, per germline (reference sequence). The CDR3 contains 14 residues. The DNA for the CDR3 is TGTGCCAGCAGCGTAGCAGGGATAGGAAACACCATATATTTT. Translated, it gives CASSVAGIGNTIYF.

This chain connects TRBV9 to TRBJ2-3, with TRBD2 identical over 10 bases. This CDR3 region has 17 residues. The V gene end was trimmed by 0 bases and the J gene end by 0 bases; junction bases not matched to a gene: 4. Germline V gene data show CDR1 as SGDLS and CDR2 as YYNGEE. CDR3 coding DNA: TGTGCCAGCAGCGTAGGTCAGACTAGCGGGAGCACAGATACGCAGTATTTT. Its protein product is CASSVGQTSGSTDTQYF.

The rearrangement links TRBV30 to TRBJ2-7; D possibly corresponds to TRBD1 (6 bases). The CDR3 has 11 residues. Deletions cut 5 bases from V and 3 bases from J, with 8 bases between. Germline assignment: CDR1 GTSNPN and CDR2 SVGIG (reference sequence). The chain's CDR3 is CAWGDNYEQYF. The CDR3 DNA reads as TGTGCCTGGGGGGACAACTACGAGCAGTACTTC.

The chain employs TRBV15 and TRBJ2-6; D is unresolved. This CDR3 has 15 residues. Germline V gives CDR1 LNHNV, CDR2 YYDKDF (reference sequence). Trimming shortened V by 8 bases and J by 1 base, and 12 bases separated the two germline ends. CDR3 nucleotide sequence: TGTGCCACCGGAAGTAAAGGGTCTGGGGCCAACGTCCTGACTTTC. This translates into CATGSKGSGANVLTF.

This sequence joins TRBV30 and TRBJ2-7, with 8 bases identical to TRBD2. The germline CDR1 and CDR2 sequences are GTSNPN and SVGIG (reference sequence). J lost 4 bases, V lost 4 bases, and 9 bases had no gene match. The CDR3 has 14 residues. The CDR3 nucleotides read TGTGCCTGGAAGCAGACGGGAGGGCCGTACGAGCAGTACTTC. This codes for CAWKQTGGPYEQYF.

The CDR3 sequence is CASSLSGNNEQFF. DNA for the CDR3: TGTGCCAGCAGTTTATCCGGGAACAATGAGCAGTTCTTC. This sequence joins TRBV27 and TRBJ2-1; tentatively, D is TRBD2 (5 bases). The CDR3 contains 13 residues. The germline V gene has CDR1 MNHEY and CDR2 SMNVEV (reference sequence). The V end lost 0 bases, the J end lost 5 bases, and 5 bases lay between the germline ends.

The rearrangement joins TRBV5-6 to TRBJ2-7; 8 nucleotides line up with TRBD1. The CDR3 is 15 amino acids. Germline V gene data show CDR1 as SGHDT and CDR2 as YYEEEE. With 1 base clipped from V and 0 bases from J, the junction kept 3 bases outside the gene matches. CDR3 residues: CASSLWDRHSYEQYF. CDR3 coding DNA: TGTGCCAGCAGCTTGTGGGACAGGCACTCCTACGAGCAGTACTTC.

This chain links TRBV5-1 with TRBJ2-5; 14 nucleotides match TRBD2. The CDR3 runs 16 residues. CDR1 and CDR2 (germline): SGHRS, YFSETQ. V lost 4 bases, J lost 1 base, and 3 bases stayed unmatched. DNA of the CDR3: TGCGCCAGCAGCGAGGGACTAGCGGGGGTCCAAGAGACCCAGTACTTC. Translation: CASSEGLAGVQETQYF. Drawing the rest from reference TRBV5-1 and TRBJ2-5, the complete variable domain is KAGVTQTPRYLIKTRGQQVTLSCSPISGHRSVSWYQQTPGQGLQFLFEYFSETQRNKGNFPGRFSGRQFSNSRSEMNVSTLELGDSALYLCASSEGLAGVQETQYFGPGTRLLVL.

The V call is TRBV30, the J call TRBJ2-3; D is undetermined. This CDR3 region has 11 residues. The germline V gene encodes CDR1 GTSNPN and CDR2 SVGIG (reference sequence). V was trimmed by 4 bases and J by 6 bases, leaving 8 bases between them. CDR3: CAWTRLDTQYF. The CDR3 DNA reads TGTGCCTGGACTAGACTGGATACGCAGTATTTT. The full variable domain, in which reference TRBV30 and TRBJ2-3 provide the parts outside the CDR3, is SQTIHQWPATLVQPVGSPLSLECTVEGTSNPNLYWYRQAAGRGLQLLFYSVGIGQISSEVPQNLSASRPQDRQFILSSKKLLLSDSGFYLCAWTRLDTQYFGPGTRLTVL.

V is TRBV28 and J is TRBJ2-7; a weak D match, TRBD2 (5 bases). The CDR3 sequence is 14 residues long. V lost 5 bases to trimming and J lost 4 bases, with 15 bases between them. From germline, CDR1 is MDHEN and CDR2 SYDVKM. CDR3 nucleotides: TGTGCCAGCAGTAGAAACCTAGCTACATACGAGCAGTACTTC. Translation: CASSRNLATYEQYF.

V and J are TRBV5-1 and TRBJ2-7; TRBD1 matches at 7 bases. The germline V gene encodes CDR1 SGHRS and CDR2 YFSETQ. V was pared by 4 bases and J by 7 bases, with 5 bases of the junction left unmatched. The CDR3 has 12 amino acids. CDR3 DNA: TGCGCCAGCAGCCAGGGACAGCGGGAGCAGTACTTC. It translates to CASSQGQREQYF.

The chain joins TRBV9 to TRBJ2-7, with D tentatively TRBD1 (6 bases). Germline lookup yields CDR1 SGDLS and CDR2 YYNGEE. CDR3 length equals 16 residues. Trimming took 0 bases from V and 0 from J, leaving 13 bases between them. This chain's CDR3 is CASSVALDSRSYEQYF. CDR3 in DNA: TGTGCCAGCAGCGTAGCCTTGGACAGCCGCTCCTACGAGCAGTACTTC.

The chain joins TRBV5-5 to TRBJ1-5, with TRBD1 matching 8 bases. The CDR3 has 16 residues. Germline V gives CDR1 SGHKS, CDR2 YYEKEE (reference sequence). The V gene end was trimmed by 0 bases and the J gene end by 1 base; junction bases not matched to a gene: 3. Here the CDR3 DNA reads TGTGCCAGCAGCTTGGCAGGGGGCTTAAGCAATCAGCCCCAGCATTTT. This gives the protein CASSLAGGLSNQPQHF.

The chain couples TRBV28 to TRBJ1-2, with D unresolved. The CDR3 is made up of 14 amino acids. The germline CDR1 and CDR2 sequences are MDHEN and SYDVKM. The germline V and J ends were trimmed by 3 bases and 3 bases, with 11 bases remaining between them. CDR3 loop: CASSFGRGYYGYTF. The CDR3 DNA sequence: TGTGCCAGCAGTTTCGGCAGAGGATACTATGGCTACACCTTC.